These 8 T cell receptor beta chains originate from one sample sequenced in a study of cytomegalovirus exposure and HLA in healthy donors. With 60 Vbeta and 13 Jbeta primers, the PCR was carried out. This table comes from immunoSEQ multiplex PCR, and its TCRdb copy is limited to in-frame clones, with some not included. Counted here are under 150,000 clones, roughly four fifths occurring once; the ten biggest clones make up 1% to 1.5%. The sample consisted of PBMCs. The origin of the receptors is a girl aged 2 to 10 in good health and CMV-seronegative.

CDR3 nucleotide sequence: TGTGCCAGCAGCTTGGACAGGGGGACACTACGGGAGCAGTACTTC. It codes for CASSLDRGTLREQYF. The gene calls are TRBV7-8 and TRBJ2-7; TRBD1 aligns across 10 bases. Germline V gene lookup returns CDR1 SGHVS and CDR2 FQNEAQ. The junction had 9 bases not matched to a gene; V was cut back by 3 bases and J by 7 bases. CDR3 length equals 15 residues.

This chain joins TRBV29-1 and TRBJ1-1, with 8 bases lining up with TRBD1. CDR1 is SQVTM and CDR2 is ANQGSEA in the germline V gene. The CDR3 sequence is 12 residues long. V lost 5 bases and J lost 4; bases outside the gene matches: 3. The CDR3 sequence is CSVTDRGTEAFF. The CDR3 region has the DNA TGCAGCGTTACAGACAGGGGCACTGAAGCTTTCTTT.

This clone is a singleton in its sample. The chain has TRBV30 and TRBJ2-3; the D gene is possibly TRBD1 (5 bases). The V gene's germline CDR1 is GTSNPN and CDR2 SVGIG (reference sequence). Trimming shortened V by 2 bases and J by 2 bases, and 14 bases separated the two germline ends. The CDR3 is 15 amino acids. The DNA of the CDR3 is TGTGCCTGGAGTCAGGGCCCCGGAGCCACAGATACGCAGTATTTT. This gives the protein CAWSQGPGATDTQYF.

The genes are TRBV7-3 and TRBJ2-1; 15 bases are a match to TRBD2. The J segment lost 4 bases and the V segment lost 5 bases, leaving 9 bases of the junction unmatched. Germline V gene lookup returns CDR1 SGHTA and CDR2 FQGTGA. The CDR3 has 18 residues. CDR3 amino acids: CASSQQGLAGGRYNEQFF. In nucleotides, the CDR3 is TGTGCCAGCAGCCAGCAGGGACTAGCGGGGGGCCGTTACAATGAGCAGTTCTTC.

The chain employs TRBV7-9 and TRBJ2-5; 12 bases agree with TRBD2. The CDR3 totals 16 residues. Germline V lookup: CDR1 SEHNR, CDR2 FQNEAQ (reference sequence). V lost 1 base and J lost 5; bases outside the gene matches: 5. This CDR3 reads CASSLDGLAGSETQYF. CDR3 nucleotides: TGTGCCAGCAGCTTAGACGGACTAGCGGGGAGTGAGACCCAGTACTTC. Full variable domain (remainder filled in from reference TRBV7-9 and TRBJ2-5): DTGVSQNPRHKITKRGQNVTFRCDPISEHNRLYWYRQTLGQGPEFLTYFQNEAQLEKSRLLSDRFSAERPKGSFSTLEIQRTEQGDSAMYLCASSLDGLAGSETQYFGPGTRLLVL.

This clone was seen a few times. The V call is TRBV4-3, the J call TRBJ2-7; 8 bases match TRBD1. V trimming: 1 base; J trimming: 3 bases; junction bases outside the gene matches: 2. This CDR3 is 14 amino acids long. Looked up from germline, CDR1 is LGHNA and CDR2 is YSLEER. CDR3 bases: TGCGCCAGCAGCCAAGGGACAGGGCACTACGAGCAGTACTTC. Amino acid sequence: CASSQGTGHYEQYF.

This chain connects TRBV15 to TRBJ2-4; possibly TRBD1 for D (6 bases). Per germline, CDR1 LNHNV and CDR2 YYDKDF (reference sequence). Deletions cut 0 bases from V and 3 bases from J, with 15 bases between. CDR3 length: 17 amino acids. CDR3 sequence (DNA): TGTGCCACCAGCAGAGAATTGAGGGGGTTGGTCAAAAACATTCAGTACTTC. Protein: CATSRELRGLVKNIQYF.

This clone was seen a handful of times. This chain joins TRBV27 and TRBJ2-5, with a weak D call TRBD1 (5 bases). Germline V gene data show CDR1 as MNHEY and CDR2 as SMNVEV (reference sequence). The CDR3 covers 16 residues. V lost 2 bases and J lost 2, with 15 bases in between. Here the CDR3 reads CASSLSHQRGQETQYF. In nucleotides, the CDR3 is TGTGCCAGCAGTTTAAGCCACCAAAGGGGACAAGAGACCCAGTACTTC.